This T cell receptor (beta chain) stems from a study of T-cell reconstitution after alpha-beta-depleted transplantation in children. Molecular barcoding with unique molecular identifiers was used for the TCRbeta library. TCRdb passed the PCR reads through MiXCR, listing each CDR3 protein once. The sample lists more than 150,000 distinct CDR3 sequences; approximately 6.8% were seen once. Germline V CDR1 and CDR2: SEHNR, FQNEAQ (reference sequence). The CDR3 contains 17 residues. V was shortened by 5 bases and J by 1 base, with 21 bases between the two germline ends. The J gene is TRBJ2-7, the V gene TRBV7-9; TRBD1 might be the D (5 bases). The sequence was obtained from a human donor who donated a stem cell graft to a child with Wiskott-Aldrich syndrome. This sample comprised PBMCs from the stem cell graft donor, obtained from the stem cell graft. The CDR3 sequence is CASSPRGYRGDSYEQYF. CDR3 DNA sequence: TGTGCCAGCAGCCCTAGGGGATACAGAGGAGATTCCTACGAGCAGTACTTC.